These 19 T cell receptor beta chains were all obtained from the same sample, sequenced in a study of cytomegalovirus exposure and HLA in healthy donors. Primers: 60 Vbeta forward and 13 Jbeta reverse. TCRdb's table, derived via immunoSEQ multiplex PCR, lists solely in-frame clones and lacks some. The sample has about 87,000 clones, over 65% seen once; the top ten hold 20% to 25%. Material: PBMCs. Source of these receptors: a man between 25 and 39 years old in good health and CMV-seropositive.

The V and J genes are TRBV15 and TRBJ2-3; TRBD2 is a possible D gene (7 bases). The CDR3 length is 14 residues. In germline, CDR1 is LNHNV, CDR2 YYDKDF (reference sequence). V was trimmed by 7 bases and J by 4 bases, leaving 15 bases between them. The CDR3 DNA reads as TGTGCCACCACGCGGGGAGGGGGTTCAGATACGCAGTATTTT. It specifies CATTRGGGSDTQYF.

As concerns this clone: A junction end diverges from the germline sequence, so it may reflect a read error. The chain joins TRBV5-6 to TRBJ1-5, with D perhaps matching TRBD1 (6 bases). In germline, CDR1 is SGHDT, CDR2 YYEEEE. CDR3 size: 14 residues. In DNA form, the CDR3 reads TGTGCCAGCACCCGGACGGGGGGCAATCAGCCCCAGAATTTT. This gives the protein CASTRTGGNQPQNF. Variable domain in full (rest from reference TRBV5-6 and TRBJ1-5): DAGVTQSPTHLIKTRGQQVTLRCSPKSGHDTVSWYQQALGQGPQFIFQYYEEEERQRGNFPDRFSGHQFPNYSSELNVNALLLGDSALYLCASTRTGGNQPQNFGDGTRLSIL.

V usage is TRBV30 and J usage is TRBJ2-2; TRBD2 matches 12 bases. CDR3 size: 18 residues. CDR1 and CDR2 from the germline V gene are GTSNPN and SVGIG (reference sequence). V shed 1 base and J 4 bases; nucleotides not matched to a gene: 10. The CDR3 loop is CAWSAGLAGRGSTGELFF. The CDR3, as DNA: TGTGCCTGGAGTGCCGGACTAGCGGGGAGGGGTAGCACCGGGGAGCTGTTTTTT.

The chain joins TRBV4-1 to TRBJ1-5, with TRBD1 matching over 8 bases. CDR3 length: 17 amino acids. J was trimmed by 0 bases and V by 0 bases; bases with no gene match: 4. Germline V gene lookup returns CDR1 MGHRA and CDR2 YSYEKL. CDR3 nucleotide sequence: TGCGCCAGCAGCCAAGAGCACAGGGGGTATAGCAATCAGCCCCAGCATTTT. Translating gives CASSQEHRGYSNQPQHF.

The J gene is TRBJ1-1, the V gene TRBV30; D is unclear. V was pared by 0 bases and J by 0 bases, with 11 bases between. Germline V gene data show CDR1 as GTSNPN and CDR2 as SVGIG (reference sequence). The CDR3 is 15 residues long. DNA of the CDR3: TGTGCCTGGAGTGTACTATCGAATTTGAACACTGAAGCTTTCTTT. Protein sequence: CAWSVLSNLNTEAFF.

This chain links TRBV29-1 with TRBJ2-7; tentative D call: TRBD2 (6 bases). V lost 4 bases, J lost 2 bases, and 15 bases lay in between. CDR3 length equals 14 residues. Germline V lookup: CDR1 SQVTM, CDR2 ANQGSEA. This CDR3 reads CSVAGLEQAYEQYF. The CDR3 region has the DNA TGCAGCGTTGCGGGACTGGAACAAGCCTACGAGCAGTACTTC.

This chain joins TRBV2 and TRBJ2-2; 9 bases are shared with TRBD2. After removal of 9 bases from V and 5 bases from J, the junction contained 10 bases not matched to a gene. Germline loops: CDR1 SNHLY, CDR2 FYNNEI. This CDR3 contains 15 residues. CDR3 bases: TGTGCCAGTAAGCGGGAGGCCATGGGGACCGGGGAGCTGTTTTTT. The encoded protein is CASKREAMGTGELFF.

The chain joins TRBV19 to TRBJ1-1, with 9 bases identical to TRBD1. Looked up from germline, CDR1 is LNHDA and CDR2 is SQIVND (reference sequence). The CDR3 has 14 amino acids. With 3 bases clipped from V and 4 bases from J, the junction kept 3 bases outside the gene matches. The CDR3 sequence: CASSIDRGGTEAFF. In nucleotides, the CDR3 is TGTGCCAGTAGTATTGACAGGGGGGGCACTGAAGCTTTCTTT.

This chain links TRBV30 with TRBJ2-6; D gene unclear. Trimming cost V 5 bases and J 2 bases, with 7 bases left between them. The germline CDR1 and CDR2 sequences are GTSNPN and SVGIG (reference sequence). The CDR3 is 13 amino acids. The CDR3 DNA is TGTGCCTGGCTTGAGCCTGGGGCCAACGTCCTGACTTTC. This gives the protein CAWLEPGANVLTF.

The chain carries TRBV11-2 and TRBJ1-2, with D maybe TRBD1 (5 bases). Germline V gene sequence: CDR1 SGHAT, CDR2 FQNNGV. This CDR3 comprises 15 residues. V gave up 0 bases and J gave up 2 bases, with 10 bases separating them. As DNA, the CDR3 is TGTGCCAGCAGCTTAGATGCCGCAGGGAACTATGGCTACACCTTC. It translates to CASSLDAAGNYGYTF.

The gene calls are TRBV9 and TRBJ2-1; 14 nucleotides match TRBD2. This CDR3 is 19 amino acids long. Germline CDR1 SGDLS, CDR2 YYNGEE. The J segment lost 6 bases and the V segment lost 4 bases, leaving 15 bases of the junction unmatched. The CDR3 spells CASSSNKGLAGEGVNEQFF. In DNA form, the CDR3 reads TGTGCCAGCAGCTCTAATAAGGGACTAGCGGGGGAGGGCGTCAATGAGCAGTTCTTC. The variable domain in full, with the rest retrieved from reference TRBV9 and TRBJ2-1, is DSGVTQTPKHLITATGQRVTLRCSPRSGDLSVYWYQQSLDQGLQFLIQYYNGEERAKGNILERFSAQQFPDLHSELNLSSLELGDSALYFCASSSNKGLAGEGVNEQFFGPGTRLTVL.

The chain couples TRBV10-3 to TRBJ2-1, with D maybe TRBD1 (6 bases). The CDR3 sequence is 15 residues long. Germline V gene lookup returns CDR1 ENHRY and CDR2 SYGVKD. Trimming stripped 4 bases from V and 9 bases from J, with 19 bases between. CDR3 sequence reads: CAISVLGQGTGEQFF. The CDR3 bases are TGTGCCATCAGTGTGCTCGGGCAGGGGACCGGTGAGCAGTTCTTC.

The J gene is TRBJ1-5, the V gene TRBV30, with TRBD1 matching 7 bases. The CDR3 covers 13 residues. The V gene end was trimmed by 1 base and the J gene end by 6 bases; junction bases not matched to a gene: 3. Germline V lookup: CDR1 GTSNPN, CDR2 SVGIG (reference sequence). The CDR3 region is CAWSGRGSQPQHF. As DNA, the CDR3 is TGTGCCTGGAGTGGCAGGGGGAGTCAGCCCCAGCATTTT.

The rearrangement uses TRBV19 and TRBJ1-5; 8 bases line up with TRBD1. V shed 6 bases and J 2 bases; nucleotides not matched to a gene: 6. This CDR3 region has 15 residues. Germline V gene sequence: CDR1 LNHDA, CDR2 SQIVND (reference sequence). CDR3 bases: TGTGCCAGTAGCCCCCCGGGACAGGGCAATCAGCCCCAGCATTTT. Its protein product is CASSPPGQGNQPQHF.

The V gene is TRBV6-5, the J gene TRBJ1-1; no clear D gene. This CDR3 has 11 residues. Germline loops: CDR1 MNHEY, CDR2 SVGAGI. V lost 8 bases, J lost 5 bases, and 9 bases lay in between. The CDR3 loop reads CASAGRTEAFF. CDR3 coding DNA: TGTGCCAGCGCCGGGAGAACTGAAGCTTTCTTT.

Comments on this clone: A junction end diverges from the germline sequence, so it may reflect a read error. The chain employs TRBV30 and TRBJ1-2; TRBD1 matches at 9 bases. CDR1 is GTSNPN, CDR2 SVGIG, per germline (reference sequence). CDR3 length equals 14 residues. In DNA form, the CDR3 reads TGTGCCTGGAGTCCCGGGACAGGGAACTATGGCTACCCCTTC. Its protein is CAWSPGTGNYGYPF.

The J gene is TRBJ2-1, the V gene TRBV6-4; TRBD1 is a possible D gene (7 bases). The germline V gene encodes CDR1 MRHNA and CDR2 SNTAGT. The CDR3 runs to 16 residues. Deletions cut 6 bases from V and 8 bases from J, with 23 bases between. In DNA form, the CDR3 reads TGTGCCAGCAGCCGACAGGGAGGAGAGAAAGGCGATGAGCAGTTCTTC. Translation gives CASSRQGGEKGDEQFF.

V is TRBV5-1 and J is TRBJ2-3, with D possibly TRBD1 on 6 matching bases. CDR3 length: 14 amino acids. V lost 5 bases and J 3 bases, leaving 13 bases between the germline ends. Germline CDR1 is SGHRS and CDR2 is YFSETQ. The CDR3 DNA reads TGCGCCAGCAGACAGGGATTCGAGACAGATACGCAGTATTTT. Its protein product is CASRQGFETDTQYF.

V and J are TRBV5-4 and TRBJ1-6; perhaps TRBD1 as D (5 bases). Germline values: CDR1 SGHNT, CDR2 YYREEE (reference sequence). V was clipped by 2 bases and J by 7 bases, with 13 bases between them. This CDR3 contains 15 residues. CDR3 coding DNA: TGTGCCAGCAGCTTCAAGGGGCGTTGGAATTCACCCCTCCACTTT. Its protein is CASSFKGRWNSPLHF.